The entry below gives a single TCR beta chain sequence along with its context. Study processing details: Estimated nucleated cell counts came from reference gene primer amplification. Produced via immunoSEQ multiplex PCR; TCRdb's table is partial and in-frame only. Clone size and V and J calls were adopted from that table, with D and trimming inferred from the DNA. There are 30,000 to 45,000 clones in the sample; 81% occur only once, and 25% to 30% lies in the top ten. This entry comes from a study of blood T cell repertoires in COVID-19. Study details: The United States, Italy and Spain supplied acute and convalescent COVID-19 samples. Sources were T cells, B-cell-depleted T cells, or PBMCs; the material itself was cDNA or gDNA.

The V and J ends lost 4 bases and 0 bases, in that order; junction bases with no gene match: 9. The CDR3 is made up of 16 amino acids. Looked up from germline, CDR1 is SGHRS and CDR2 is YFSETQ. This receptor was taken from a man older than 75 with active or convalescent COVID-19. The chain links TRBV5-1 to TRBJ1-1, with 7 bases matching TRBD1. Sample: peripheral blood. CDR3: CASSLGLDRLNTEAFF. As DNA, the CDR3 is TGCGCCAGCAGCCTCGGATTGGACAGGTTGAACACTGAAGCTTTCTTT.